The rows below give T cell receptor beta chains drawn from one sample of a study of T-cell memory formation after mild COVID-19. TCRdb re-derived calls from the 5' RACE reads in MiXCR, one entry per CDR3 protein. The data contain about 110,000 distinct CDR3 sequences, about 15% of them seen just once; the ten biggest clones take up more than 25%. Sample: PBMCs or a T cell subset sorted from them (not recorded which). These receptor sequences come from an adult woman who had mild COVID-19 (a few samples of this study predate the infection). Cell type and time point are not known. Both conserved end residues are part of each CDR3. A D gene is named only where the DNA matches it firmly. The size entry is marked missing in some rows and otherwise reads once, few, many or a size class.

d_gene	v_gene	len	abundance	j_gene	CDR3nt	CDR3aa
-	TRBV6-5	15	few	TRBJ2-2	TGTGCCAGCAGTTACTCCGGGACACCTACCGGGGAGCTGTTTTTT	CASSYSGTPTGELFF
-	TRBV12-3/TRBV12-4	12	-	TRBJ1-1	TGTGCCAGCAGTTTTCGCAGGGGTGAAGCTTTCTTT	CASSFRRGEAFF
-	TRBV12-3/TRBV12-4	14	-	TRBJ2-1	TGTGCCAGCAGTTTAGAGACCTCCTACAATGAGCAGTTCTTC	CASSLETSYNEQFF
-	TRBV4-1	15	few	TRBJ1-1	TGCGCCAGCAGCCAAGATTCGGGCACCGGGACTGGGGCTTTCTTT	CASSQDSGTGTGAFF
-	TRBV4-3	16	few	TRBJ2-6	TGCGCCAGCAGCCAAGACCACAGTGGTCGGGCCAACGTCCTGACTTTC	CASSQDHSGRANVLTF
-	TRBV24-1	13	-	TRBJ2-3	TGTGCCACCAATGATAACGTCGTGGATACGCAGTATTTT	CATNDNVVDTQYF
TRBD2	TRBV20-1	15	-	TRBJ2-5	TGCAGTGCCCTCGGGGAGCGGGGACTACAAGAGACCCAGTACTTC	CSALGERGLQETQYF
-	TRBV19	14	-	TRBJ2-7	TGTGCCAGTAGTTCCTCTCCAGGAGCCTACGAGCAGTACTTC	CASSSSPGAYEQYF
-	TRBV27	14	-	TRBJ2-2	TGTGCCAGCAGTTTCTACAGGGAAACCGGGGAGCTGTTTTTT	CASSFYRETGELFF
TRBD1	TRBV5-6	15	once	TRBJ1-1	TGTGCCAGCAGCCGAGGGACAGGGGTGGGCACTGAAGCTTTCTTT	CASSRGTGVGTEAFF
-	TRBV4-3	15	many	TRBJ2-5	TGCGCCAGCAGCCAAGACCCTCTAGCTAAAGAGACCCAGTACTTC	CASSQDPLAKETQYF
-	TRBV6-6	14	few	TRBJ1-5	TGTGCCAGCAGTCGCCCGCAGGCAGGACAGCCCCAGCATTTT	CASSRPQAGQPQHF
TRBD2	TRBV4-1	15	few	TRBJ2-7	TGCGCCAGCAGCCAAGTACGGGGGGGCGCGGGGGAGCAGTACTTC	CASSQVRGGAGEQYF
-	TRBV14	16	many	TRBJ2-4	TGTGCCAGCAGCCCTACTACAGGGAGAGCCAAAAACATTCAGTACTTC	CASSPTTGRAKNIQYF
-	TRBV6-6	13	once	TRBJ2-7	TGTGCCAGCAGTTACCTCCCTAGCAGAGAGCAGTACTTC	CASSYLPSREQYF
-	TRBV14	13	-	TRBJ2-7	TGTGACAGCAGCCCGGATTCGACCTACGAGCAGTACTTC	CDSSPDSTYEQYF